This T cell receptor (beta chain) was retrieved from a study of spatial heterogeneity in lung cancer. The CDR3 spans 13 residues. V was pared by 11 bases and J by 4 bases, with 12 bases between. Germline V gives CDR1 SGHVS, CDR2 FNYEAQ. With regard to this clonotype: Its antigen is currently unknown.

Findings of the study overall: Expanded tumor TCRs that were ubiquitous appeared in blood more at resection than follow-up.

Each TCR cDNA molecule carried a unique molecular identifier. TCRdb analysed the 5' RACE reads with MiXCR anew, one entry per CDR3 protein. Of 40,000 to 55,000 distinct CDR3 sequences listed, roughly 15% are singletons. Time point meaning: sample taken at primary tumor resection. Sequenced material: PBMCs, taken at surgery. The sequence was obtained from a male donor with early-stage non-small cell lung cancer. The gene calls are TRBV7-6 and TRBJ2-6; D unclear. The CDR3 spells CAWKGSGANVLTF. In DNA, the CDR3 is TGTGCCTGGAAGGGCTCAGGGGCCAACGTCCTGACTTTC.